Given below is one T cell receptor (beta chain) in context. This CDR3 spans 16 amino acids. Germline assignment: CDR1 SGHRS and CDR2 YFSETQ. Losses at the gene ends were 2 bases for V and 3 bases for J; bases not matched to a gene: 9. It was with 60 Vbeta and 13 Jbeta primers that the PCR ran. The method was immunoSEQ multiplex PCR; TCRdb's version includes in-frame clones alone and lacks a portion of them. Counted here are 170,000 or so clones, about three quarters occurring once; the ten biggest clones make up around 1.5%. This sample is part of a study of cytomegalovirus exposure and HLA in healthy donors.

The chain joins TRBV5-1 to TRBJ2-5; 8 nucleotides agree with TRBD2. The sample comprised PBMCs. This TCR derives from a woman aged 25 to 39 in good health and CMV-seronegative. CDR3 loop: CASSFGPAGEEETQYF. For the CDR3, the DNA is TGCGCCAGCAGCTTCGGGCCAGCGGGGGAGGAAGAGACCCAGTACTTC.